Below are 3 T cell receptor beta chains sequenced from a single sample in a study of T cells after yellow fever vaccination. In TCRdb, the 5' RACE reads were re-called with MiXCR into one record per CDR3 protein. The sample has 100,000 to 150,000 distinct CDR3 sequences, approximately 7% seen once. The sample in question was CD4+ T cells sorted from PBMCs, obtained 9 to 11 days after the first yellow fever vaccination. The source of these receptors is a man between 18 and 29 years old who received the YFV17D yellow fever vaccine.

The chain uses TRBV7-9 and TRBJ2-2, with 7 bases aligning to TRBD2. This CDR3 is 15 amino acids long. V was pared by 5 bases and J by 6 bases, with 9 bases of the junction left unmatched. CDR1 is SEHNR and CDR2 is FQNEAQ in the germline V gene (reference sequence). CDR3 in amino acids: CASSLARGGSGELFF. DNA of the CDR3: TGTGCCAGCAGCCTCGCCCGCGGGGGATCCGGGGAGCTGTTTTTT.

This clonotype was seen repeatedly, ten times or more. The rearrangement joins TRBV20-1 to TRBJ2-5; a possible D gene is TRBD2 (6 bases). Deletions cut 5 bases from V and 8 bases from J, with 21 bases between. Germline-derived CDR1 and CDR2 are DFQATT and SNEGSKA (reference sequence). The CDR3 totals 14 residues. As DNA, the CDR3 is TGCAGTGCTGGGCCCTTATTAGTGGGGGGAACCCAGTACTTC. Translation gives CSAGPLLVGGTQYF.

This clonotype was recorded many times. The chain recombines TRBV7-3 with TRBJ2-2; TRBD2 aligns across 13 bases. Germline V gives CDR1 SGHTA, CDR2 FQGTGA. The CDR3 totals 16 residues. V trimming: 7 bases; J trimming: 0 bases; junction bases outside the gene matches: 2. Here the CDR3 DNA reads TGTGCCAGCACACTAGCGGGGGGGGCGAACACCGGGGAGCTGTTTTTT. The encoded protein is CASTLAGGANTGELFF.